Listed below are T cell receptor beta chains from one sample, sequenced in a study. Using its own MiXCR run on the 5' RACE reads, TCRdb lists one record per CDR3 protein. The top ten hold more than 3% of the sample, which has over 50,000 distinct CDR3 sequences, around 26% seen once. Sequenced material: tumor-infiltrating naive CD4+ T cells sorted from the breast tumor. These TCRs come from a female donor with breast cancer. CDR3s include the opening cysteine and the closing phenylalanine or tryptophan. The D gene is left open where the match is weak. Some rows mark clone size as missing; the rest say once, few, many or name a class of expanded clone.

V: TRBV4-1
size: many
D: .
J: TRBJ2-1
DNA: TGCGCCAGCAGCCAATTCCCACTAGGTGCATATGAGCAGTTCTTC
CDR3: CASSQFPLGAYEQFF

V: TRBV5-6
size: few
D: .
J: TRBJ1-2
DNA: TGTGCCAGCAGCTTGGCCGGCACCCACGGGGGCTACACCTTC
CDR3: CASSLAGTHGGYTF

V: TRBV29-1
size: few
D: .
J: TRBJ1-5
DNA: TGCAGCGTTGGGGACCCCGGGGAGCCCCAGCATTTT
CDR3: CSVGDPGEPQHF

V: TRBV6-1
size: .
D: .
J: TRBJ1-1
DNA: TGTGCCAGCCTGAGGGCTGCTGAAGCTTTCTTT
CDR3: CASLRAAEAFF

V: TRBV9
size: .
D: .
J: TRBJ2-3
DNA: TGTGCCAGCAGCGTAGCGACTAGTGGGTGGGATACGCAGTATTTT
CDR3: CASSVATSGWDTQYF

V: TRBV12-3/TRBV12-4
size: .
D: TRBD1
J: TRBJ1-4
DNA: TGTGCCAGCTTAACAGGGGGCTCGGATGAAAAACCGTTTTTT
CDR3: CASLTGGSDEKPFF

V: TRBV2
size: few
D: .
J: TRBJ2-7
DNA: TGTGCCAGCGAACAGGGCCCCAGCTCCTACGAGCAGTACTTC
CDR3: CASEQGPSSYEQYF

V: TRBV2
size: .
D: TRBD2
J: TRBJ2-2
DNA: TGTGCCAGCAAGGGAGGGGCTTATAGCACCGGGGAGCTGTTTTTT
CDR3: CASKGGAYSTGELFF

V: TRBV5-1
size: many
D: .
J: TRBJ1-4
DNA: TGCGCCAGCAGCCGGGGTGCAACTAATGAAAAACTGTTTTTT
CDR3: CASSRGATNEKLFF

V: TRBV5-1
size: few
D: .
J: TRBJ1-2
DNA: TGCGCCAGCAGCCCCCGGTTAAACTATGGCTACACCTTC
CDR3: CASSPRLNYGYTF

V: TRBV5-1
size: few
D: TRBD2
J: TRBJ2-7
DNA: TGCGCCAGCAGCTACGGGACTAGCAACGAGCAGTACTTC
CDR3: CASSYGTSNEQYF

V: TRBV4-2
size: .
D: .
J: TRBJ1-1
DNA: TGTGCCAGCAGCCACATCTACCGGGGGGTTGCTGAAGCTTTCTTT
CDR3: CASSHIYRGVAEAFF

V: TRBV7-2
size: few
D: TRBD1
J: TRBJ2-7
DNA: TGTGCCAGCAGCTTAGAGACAGGGGCCGGGTACGAGCAGTACTTC
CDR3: CASSLETGAGYEQYF

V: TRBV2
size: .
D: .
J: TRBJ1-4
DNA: TGTGCCAGCAATAAGGGACGTAGGGAAAAACTGTTTTTT
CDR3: CASNKGRREKLFF

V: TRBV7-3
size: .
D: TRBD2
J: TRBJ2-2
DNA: TGTGCCAGCAGCTCTAGCGGGGTTAACACCGGGGAGCTGTTTTTT
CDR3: CASSSSGVNTGELFF

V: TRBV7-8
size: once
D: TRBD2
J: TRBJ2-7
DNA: TGTGCCAGCAGCCCGACTAGCGGGAGAGCCTACGAGCAGTACTTC
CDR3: CASSPTSGRAYEQYF

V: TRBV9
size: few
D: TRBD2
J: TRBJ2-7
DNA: TGTGCCAGCAGTCGACTAGCGGGAGGACCCTACGAGCAGTACTTC
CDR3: CASSRLAGGPYEQYF

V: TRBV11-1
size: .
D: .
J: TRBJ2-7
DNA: TGTGCCAGCAGCTCGCCCACAGGGAATTACGAGCAGTACTTC
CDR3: CASSSPTGNYEQYF

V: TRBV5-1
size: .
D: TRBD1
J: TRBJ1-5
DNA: TGCGCCAGCAGCTTGAACTATGGGACAGGCCCCCAGCATTTT
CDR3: CASSLNYGTGPQHF

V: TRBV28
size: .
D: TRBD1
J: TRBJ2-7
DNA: TGTGCCAGTAACAGGGGTTGGGAGCAGTACTTC
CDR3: CASNRGWEQYF

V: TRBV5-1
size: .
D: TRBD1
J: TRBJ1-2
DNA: TGCGCCAGCAGCTTGTCTGGACAGGACTTTGGCTACACCTTC
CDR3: CASSLSGQDFGYTF

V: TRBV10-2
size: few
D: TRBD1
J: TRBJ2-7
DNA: TGCGCCAGCGGGACAGGCTCCTACGAGCAGTACTTC
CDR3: CASGTGSYEQYF

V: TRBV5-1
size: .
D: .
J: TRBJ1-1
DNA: TGCGCCAGCACCCCGACAGCGATGAACACTGAAGCTTTCTTT
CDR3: CASTPTAMNTEAFF

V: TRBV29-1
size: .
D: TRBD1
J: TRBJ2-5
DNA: TGCAGCGTTGAAGATCCCAGGGGGTGGTATGAGACCCAGTACTTC
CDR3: CSVEDPRGWYETQYF

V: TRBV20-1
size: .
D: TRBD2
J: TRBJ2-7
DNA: TGCAGTGCTAAAGACGTACTAGCGGGCTCCCCCGAGCAGTACTTC
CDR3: CSAKDVLAGSPEQYF

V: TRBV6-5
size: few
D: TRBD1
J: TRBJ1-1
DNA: TGTGCCAGCTACCCAGGGGGCGGGGGAAACACTGAAGCTTTCTTT
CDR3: CASYPGGGGNTEAFF

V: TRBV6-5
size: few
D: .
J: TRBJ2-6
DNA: TGTGCCACCCGCGGGACGGACTCATCTGGGGCCAACGTCCTGACTTTC
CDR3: CATRGTDSSGANVLTF

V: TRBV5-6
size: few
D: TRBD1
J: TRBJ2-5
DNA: TGTGCCAGCAGCTTCCGGGACAGCCAAGAGACCCAGTACTTC
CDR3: CASSFRDSQETQYF

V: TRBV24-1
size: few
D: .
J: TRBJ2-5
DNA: TGTGCCACCAGTGATTATTCCTTGAGGACACCCAAAGAGACCCAGTACTTC
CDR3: CATSDYSLRTPKETQYF

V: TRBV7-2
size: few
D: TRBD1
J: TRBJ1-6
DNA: TGTGCCAGCAGCTTGGACAGGGGATCATCACCCCTCCACTTT
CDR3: CASSLDRGSSPLHF

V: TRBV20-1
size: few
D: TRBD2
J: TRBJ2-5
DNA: TGCAGTGCGCTACTAGCGCGGTCGGAGACCCAGTACTTC
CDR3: CSALLARSETQYF

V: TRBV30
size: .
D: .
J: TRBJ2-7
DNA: TGTGCCTGGAGTGCAAAGTATCGGCCCAGGGGCCTCTACGAGCAGTACTTC
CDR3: CAWSAKYRPRGLYEQYF

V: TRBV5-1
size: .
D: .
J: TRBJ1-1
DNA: TGCGCCAGCAGGGCATTGGTGGAGAACACTGAAGCTTTCTTT
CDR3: CASRALVENTEAFF

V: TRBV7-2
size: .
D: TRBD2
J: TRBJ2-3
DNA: TGTGCCAGCAGGAACCAGGGCGGGGGGGCAGATACGCAGTATTTT
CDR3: CASRNQGGGADTQYF

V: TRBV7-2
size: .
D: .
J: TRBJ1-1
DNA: TGTGCCAGCAGCTTACACACCGCCGCTGAAGCTTTCTTT
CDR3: CASSLHTAAEAFF

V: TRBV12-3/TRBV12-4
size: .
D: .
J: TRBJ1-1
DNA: TGTGCCGGCAACCACAGGAGGCGGAACACTGAAGCTTTCTTT
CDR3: CAGNHRRRNTEAFF

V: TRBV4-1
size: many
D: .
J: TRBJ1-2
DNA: TGCGCCAGCAGCCAGGTTCAGAGTAACTATGGCTACACCTTC
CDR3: CASSQVQSNYGYTF

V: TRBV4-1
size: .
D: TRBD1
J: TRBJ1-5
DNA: TGCGCCAGCAGTGATTGGACAGGGGATTACAGAGGTCAGCCCCAGCATTTT
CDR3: CASSDWTGDYRGQPQHF

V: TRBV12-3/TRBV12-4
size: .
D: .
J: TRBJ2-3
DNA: TGTGCCAGCAGGGAGACAGCAAACACAGATACGCAGTATTTT
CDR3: CASRETANTDTQYF

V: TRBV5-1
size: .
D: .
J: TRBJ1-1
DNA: TGCACCAGCACCTTCCTACCGGGCCGGGGCACTGAAGCTTTCTTT
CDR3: CTSTFLPGRGTEAFF